This T cell receptor beta chain is drawn from a study of T cell repertoires in cytomegalovirus infection (dated by TCRdb to about 2019). With regard to the full study: Donor HLA type was relevant to the analysis, because carriage of CMV infection together with the matching HLA type was indicated by public TCR beta signatures.

The CDR3 measures 15 amino acids from cysteine to phenylalanine. The retained sequence is limited to the CDR3, 45 bases, with the frame set at the first base. V is reduced by 2 bases and J by 2 bases, leaving a spacing of 11 bases between them. As concerns this clonotype: Its antigen is currently not known. Base-call qualities are not available, and no considerably larger clone is one nucleotide away.

Points the paper makes about the study in general: The ex vivo response was dominated by HLA-C-restricted CMV-specific TCR beta clonotypes, which also provided the single most frequent clonotype in two of eight donors. In both this cohort and an independent roughly 350-donor cohort, the cumulative frequency of public TCR beta family members distinguished carriers of CMV infection plus the relevant HLA type.

TCRdb records Illumina HiSeq 1500 as the sequencer. Using fastp trimming at Q25 and MiXCR clonotype assembly, TCRdb reanalyzed the public sequencing data and kept in-frame beta chains. Merged by CDR3 protein, the rows form single entries marked with the most common genes and DNA. The sample includes fewer than 350,000 distinct CDR3 sequences, with roughly a sixth observed a single time. Approximately 12% of the sample belongs to the ten largest clones. Sequences were obtained from PBMCs. Here the chain combines TRBV12-3 or TRBV12-4 and TRBJ2-3; the D gene remains uncertain. The receptor comes from a human donor in good health (CMV status not recorded). Some clones in this sample may be carry-over from other donors' samples. The DNA reads TGTGCCAGCAGTTTACAGGACGTCAACACAGATACGCAGTATTTT. Its protein is CASSLQDVNTDTQYF.